These T cell receptor beta chains were read from a single sample in a study of human T cells and chemical hapten exposure. One entry per CDR3 protein results from TCRdb running MiXCR on the RACE reads. The profile shows some 82,000 distinct CDR3 sequences, around 10% of them singletons. This specimen was whole blood, taken in connection with sensitization to the hapten diphenylcyclopropenone (DPC). Receptors originate from a woman in her fifties or sixties with alopecia areata. Some clones in this sample may be carry-over from other donors' samples. CDR3s include the opening cysteine and the closing phenylalanine or tryptophan. Each record gives: J gene, clone size, D gene, V gene, CDR3 protein, CDR3 DNA. A D gene is named only where the DNA matches it firmly. Clone size is not always given. Where it is, it says once, few, many or a class for expanded clones.

TRBJ1-1,many,TRBD1,TRBV12-3/TRBV12-4,CASGGQADTEAFF,TGTGCCAGCGGAGGACAGGCTGACACTGAAGCTTTCTTT
TRBJ1-1,-,-,TRBV5-1,CASSFSAGTEAFF,TGCGCCAGCAGCTTCTCAGCGGGCACTGAAGCTTTCTTT
TRBJ1-5,few,-,TRBV6-1,CASSAVDNQPQHF,TGTGCCAGCAGTGCAGTCGATAATCAGCCCCAGCATTTT
TRBJ2-5,-,-,TRBV14,CASSPSGTFKETQYF,TGTGCCAGCAGCCCGTCCGGGACTTTCAAAGAGACCCAGTACTTC
TRBJ1-5,medium-sized,-,TRBV4-2,CASSQEGSATFGQPQHF,TGTGCCAGCAGCCAAGAAGGGTCCGCGACCTTCGGACAGCCCCAGCATTTT
TRBJ2-7,many,-,TRBV2,CASSTAYISYEQYF,TGTGCCAGCAGTACAGCTTATATTTCCTACGAGCAGTACTTC
TRBJ2-6,few,-,TRBV12-3/TRBV12-4,CASKSTGLTSGANVLTF,TGTGCCAGCAAGTCGACAGGCCTAACTTCTGGGGCCAACGTCCTGACTTTC
TRBJ2-3,few,TRBD2,TRBV7-2,CASSLGLAGRAGTQYF,TGTGCCAGCAGCTTAGGTCTAGCGGGGAGGGCGGGTACGCAGTATTTT
TRBJ1-2,few,-,TRBV29-1,CSVDGQYGYTF,TGCAGCGTTGATGGGCAGTATGGCTACACCTTC
TRBJ2-1,many,TRBD1,TRBV18,CASSTTGSASYNEQFF,TGTGCCAGCTCAACGACAGGGAGCGCTTCCTACAATGAGCAGTTCTTC
TRBJ2-1,-,-,TRBV20-1,CSASTPSSYNEQFF,TGCAGTGCTAGTACACCGAGCTCCTACAATGAGCAGTTCTTC
TRBJ1-1,many,-,TRBV20-1,CSAPETDRPGVAFF,TGCAGTGCTCCGGAGACAGACAGGCCAGGAGTAGCTTTCTTT
TRBJ2-3,many,TRBD2,TRBV7-9,CASSPTVAGGLTDTQYF,TGTGCCAGCAGCCCTACCGTAGCGGGAGGGTTGACAGATACGCAGTATTTT
TRBJ2-1,few,-,TRBV5-1,CASSHRDNNEQFF,TGCGCCAGCAGCCATAGAGACAACAATGAGCAGTTCTTC
TRBJ2-2,-,TRBD2,TRBV7-2,CASSFLAGAAGELFF,TGTGCCAGCAGCTTTCTAGCGGGAGCGGCCGGGGAGCTGTTTTTT
TRBJ1-4,-,-,TRBV7-2,CASSFSREKLFF,TGTGCCAGCAGCTTTTCAAGGGAAAAACTGTTTTTT
TRBJ1-1,many,-,TRBV12-3/TRBV12-4,CASSLRTLRGSSEAFF,TGTGCCAGCAGTTTGCGCACATTAAGGGGAAGTAGTGAAGCTTTCTTT
TRBJ2-2,many,TRBD2,TRBV9,CASSVGGRVTGELFF,TGTGCCAGCAGCGTAGGAGGGAGGGTCACCGGGGAGCTGTTTTTT
TRBJ2-4,few,-,TRBV5-5,CASSPRFVTAKNIQYF,TGTGCCAGCAGCCCGCGTTTCGTGACAGCCAAAAACATTCAGTACTTC
TRBJ2-5,-,-,TRBV28,CASSGMKTQYF,TGTGCCAGCAGCGGGATGAAGACCCAGTACTTC
TRBJ2-7,-,-,TRBV5-4,CASSLGQGIPEQYF,TGTGCCAGCAGCTTGGGGCAGGGGATTCCCGAGCAGTACTTC
TRBJ1-1,-,-,TRBV11-3,CASSLGPRGFGEAFF,TGTGCCAGCAGCTTAGGTCCCAGGGGTTTCGGCGAAGCTTTCTTT
TRBJ1-4,many,-,TRBV2,CASRERETNEKLFF,TGTGCCAGCAGGGAGCGAGAAACTAATGAAAAACTGTTTTTT
TRBJ1-3,many,-,TRBV27,CASSSSDLSSGNTIYF,TGTGCCAGCAGTTCCTCTGATCTCTCCTCTGGAAACACCATATATTTT
TRBJ2-2,-,-,TRBV2,CASLGAGRANTGELFF,TGTGCCAGCCTGGGGGCGGGGCGAGCGAACACCGGGGAGCTGTTTTTT
TRBJ2-7,-,-,TRBV5-1,CASSSGYEQYF,TGCGCCAGCAGCTCAGGATACGAGCAGTACTTC
TRBJ2-4,many,-,TRBV2,CASSENGVKNIQYF,TGTGCCAGCAGTGAAAACGGGGTCAAAAACATTCAGTACTTC
TRBJ2-7,-,-,TRBV28,CASSFAREQYF,TGTGCCAGCAGTTTCGCCCGCGAGCAGTACTTC
TRBJ2-2,many,-,TRBV19,CASIRDGYSSGTGELFF,TGTGCCAGTATAAGGGATGGCTACTCGTCGGGCACCGGGGAGCTGTTTTTT
TRBJ2-5,-,-,TRBV5-1,CASSLRTAQETQYF,TGCGCCAGCAGCTTGAGGACAGCCCAAGAGACCCAGTACTTC
TRBJ1-2,few,-,TRBV7-9,CASSFSRARGDYGYTF,TGTGCCAGCAGCTTTTCACGGGCCAGGGGTGACTATGGCTACACCTTC
TRBJ2-4,-,TRBD2,TRBV20-1,CSARDFSSGGVAKNIQYF,TGCAGTGCTAGAGATTTTTCTAGCGGGGGGGTAGCCAAAAACATTCAGTACTTC
TRBJ1-5,few,TRBD1,TRBV18,CASSPRQGISQPQHF,TGTGCCAGCTCACCGCGACAGGGGATTAGCCAGCCCCAGCATTTT
TRBJ2-2,once,TRBD1,TRBV10-3,CAISGQGATGELFF,TGTGCCATCAGTGGACAGGGGGCCACCGGGGAGCTGTTTTTT
TRBJ2-1,-,-,TRBV7-2,CASSRGRQWGHNEQFF,TGTGCCAGCAGCCGCGGGCGACAGTGGGGCCACAATGAGCAGTTCTTC
TRBJ2-7,few,-,TRBV7-9,CASSLTGRLGEQYF,TGTGCCAGCAGCTTAACGGGGCGGTTGGGAGAGCAGTACTTC
TRBJ1-4,many,TRBD1,TRBV28,CASTRGQGNEKLFF,TGTGCCAGCACGAGGGGACAGGGGAATGAAAAACTGTTTTTT
TRBJ2-7,many,TRBD1,TRBV7-8,CASSSQPGQRAYEQYF,TGTGCCAGCAGCTCCCAACCGGGACAGAGGGCCTACGAGCAGTACTTC
TRBJ2-2,many,-,TRBV14,CASSQAVGATGELFF,TGTGCCAGCAGCCAAGCGGTAGGGGCTACCGGGGAGCTGTTTTTT
TRBJ1-1,many,-,TRBV4-3,CASSQLDRNEAFF,TGCGCCAGCAGCCAGCTGGACAGAAATGAAGCTTTCTTT
TRBJ1-5,-,-,TRBV7-9,CASSNSNQPQHF,TGTGCCAGCAGTAATAGCAATCAGCCCCAGCATTTT